This T cell receptor beta chain was sequenced for a study of blood T cell repertoires in COVID-19. Per the original methods: Reference gene primer amplification in the assay estimated nucleated cell counts. Clones were read by immunoSEQ multiplex PCR, and TCRdb kept only the in-frame ones, dropping some. Clonal size and the V and J genes are those of that table, whereas D and trimming came from the DNA. The sample includes fewer than 400,000 clones, more than 85% of them seen just once. CDR1 and CDR2 (germline): LNHDA, SQIVND (reference sequence). The CDR3 length is 11 residues. Losses at the gene ends were 8 bases for V and 10 bases for J; bases not matched to a gene: 3.

V is TRBV19 and J is TRBJ1-4; 8 nucleotides line up with TRBD1. Sequenced input: PBMCs or T cells enriched from blood (not recorded which). This TCR was sampled from a woman in her 30s who had recovered from COVID-19. CDR3 sequence reads: CASAGGGKLFF. CDR3 coding DNA: TGTGCCAGTGCAGGGGGCGGAAAACTGTTTTTT.